What follows are 17 T cell receptor beta chains derived from one specimen sequenced in a study of blood T cell repertoires in COVID-19. The protocol was immunoSEQ multiplex PCR, while the TCRdb copy is restricted to in-frame clones and leaves out a portion. Among around 200,000 clones listed, 86% were seen once. Material for sequencing was PBMCs or T cells enriched from blood (not recorded which). These receptor sequences come from a woman aged 50 to 60 in a cohort exposed to, infected with or recovered from COVID-19 (not recorded which).

This chain connects TRBV7-9 to TRBJ1-2; unclear D gene. The germline gives CDR1 SEHNR, CDR2 FQNEAQ (reference sequence). The V end lost 1 base, the J end lost 0 bases, and 12 bases lay between the germline ends. The CDR3 totals 16 residues. CDR3 nucleotide sequence: TGTGCCAGCAGCTTAGTCCCCACGACTTCTAACTATGGCTACACCTTC. Its translation: CASSLVPTTSNYGYTF.

The chain combines TRBV2 with TRBJ1-6; TRBD1 might be the D (6 bases). CDR3 length: 18 amino acids. V was trimmed by 4 bases and J by 7 bases, leaving 23 bases between them. The germline CDR1 and CDR2 sequences are SNHLY and FYNNEI. The CDR3 DNA follows: TGTGCCAGCAGTGTAGAAGGTACAGGGAGCGTAAGGAATTCACCCCTCCACTTT. Translating gives CASSVEGTGSVRNSPLHF.

V usage is TRBV24-1 and J usage is TRBJ1-2; no definite D call. The length of the CDR3 is 16 residues. Germline CDR1 is KGHDR and CDR2 is SFDVKD. V was clipped by 3 bases and J by 4 bases, with 17 bases between them. The CDR3 region is CATSDLGVPEPYGYTF. In DNA, the CDR3 is TGTGCCACCAGTGATCTCGGGGTCCCGGAGCCCTATGGCTACACCTTC.

The rearrangement joins TRBV6-6 to TRBJ1-6, with TRBD1 as a possible D gene (6 bases). Per the germline V gene, CDR1 is MNHNY and CDR2 is SVGAGI (reference sequence). With 6 bases removed from V and 9 bases from J, the gap between germline ends came to 15 bases. There are 14 residues in the CDR3. This CDR3 is CASSIQGFGSPLHF. DNA for the CDR3: TGTGCCAGCAGCATCCAGGGGTTCGGTTCACCCCTCCACTTT.

This clone was seen a single time. This chain links TRBV6-2 or TRBV6-3 with TRBJ2-7; perhaps TRBD2 as D (5 bases). Germline-derived CDR1 and CDR2 are MNHEY and SVGEGT. V gave up 2 bases and J gave up 4 bases, with 12 bases separating them. The CDR3 totals 14 residues. The CDR3, as DNA: TGTGCCAGCAGTTACGGGCAGGCGGGTTACGAGCAGTACTTC. Translating gives CASSYGQAGYEQYF.

The chain is built from TRBV7-9 and TRBJ1-4, with 10 bases fitting TRBD1. Trimming removed 4 bases from V and 4 bases from J; junction bases left unmatched: 3. The CDR3 is made up of 15 amino acids. Germline CDR1 and CDR2: SEHNR and FQNEAQ (reference sequence). The CDR3 region has the DNA TGTGCCAGCAGCTCGACAGGGGGCGTTAATGAAAAACTGTTTTTT. Translated, it gives CASSSTGGVNEKLFF.

The rearrangement uses TRBV5-4 and TRBJ2-7; unclear D gene. With 2 bases removed from V and 3 bases from J, the gap between germline ends came to 15 bases. This CDR3 is built from 15 residues. Germline loops: CDR1 SGHNT, CDR2 YYREEE (reference sequence). The CDR3 here is CASSFGPSAVYEQYF. The CDR3 nucleotides are TGTGCCAGCAGCTTTGGCCCAAGTGCCGTCTACGAGCAGTACTTC. Full variable domain (outside the CDR3, taken from reference TRBV5-4 and TRBJ2-7): ETGVTQSPTHLIKTRGQQVTLRCSSQSGHNTVSWYQQALGQGPQFIFQYYREEENGRGNFPPRFSGLQFPNYSSELNVNALELDDSALYLCASSFGPSAVYEQYFGPGTRLTVT.

The table lists this clone with a few counts. This chain links TRBV4-3 with TRBJ2-2, with D tentatively TRBD2 (7 bases). Per the germline V gene, CDR1 is LGHNA and CDR2 is YSLEER. The V and J ends lost 0 bases and 5 bases respectively, with 16 bases between them. The CDR3 spans 17 residues. In DNA, the CDR3 is TGCGCCAGCAGCCAAGACTATAGGGGGGGCCGAACCGGGGAGCTGTTTTTT. The encoded protein is CASSQDYRGGRTGELFF.

The rearrangement links TRBV4-1 to TRBJ2-3, with D tentatively TRBD1 (8 bases). The CDR3 consists of 18 residues. V gave up 0 bases and J gave up 2 bases, with 18 bases separating them. Germline assignment: CDR1 MGHRA and CDR2 YSYEKL. Here the CDR3 reads CASSQDRHRGGNTDTQYF. The CDR3, as DNA: TGCGCCAGCAGCCAAGATCGTCACAGGGGGGGAAACACAGATACGCAGTATTTT.

The chain carries TRBV4-3 and TRBJ1-6; the match to TRBD1 covers 8 bases. Germline CDR1 is LGHNA and CDR2 is YSLEER. The CDR3 has 16 amino acids. Unmatched junction bases numbered 7, after V lost 0 bases and J lost 9 bases. CDR3 nucleotides: TGCGCCAGCAGCCAAGATTTTGGGACAGGTGGTTCACCCCTCCACTTT. Residues: CASSQDFGTGGSPLHF.

This clone was observed once. V is TRBV18 and J is TRBJ2-3; a possible D gene is TRBD2 (6 bases). CDR1 and CDR2 from the germline V gene are KGHSH and LQKENI. The V end was cut by 2 bases, the J end by 2 bases, with 8 bases between. CDR3 size: 14 residues. CDR3: CASSPAGTTDTQYF. The CDR3 DNA follows: TGTGCCAGCTCACCAGCGGGGACCACAGATACGCAGTATTTT. The full variable domain, completed using reference TRBV18 and TRBJ2-3, is NAGVMQNPRHLVRRRGQEARLRCSPMKGHSHVYWYRQLPEEGLKFMVYLQKENIIDESGMPKERFSAEFPKEGPSILRIQQVVRGDSAAYFCASSPAGTTDTQYFGPGTRLTVL.

The chain carries TRBV3-1 (or the pseudogene TRBV3-2) and TRBJ1-2; D perhaps matches TRBD1 (6 bases). This CDR3 has 16 amino acids. V lost 1 base to trimming and J lost 5 bases, with 17 bases between them. Germline lookup yields CDR1 LGHDT and CDR2 YNNKEL (reference sequence). This chain's CDR3 is CASSQASGTIFYGYTF. The CDR3 coding sequence is TGTGCCAGCAGCCAAGCCTCCGGGACAATCTTTTATGGCTACACCTTC.

The V call is TRBV10-2, the J call TRBJ1-1, with 12 nucleotides matching TRBD1. Germline V gives CDR1 WSHSY, CDR2 SAAADI. This CDR3 spans 15 amino acids. The J segment lost 4 bases and the V segment lost 6 bases, leaving 6 bases of the junction unmatched. The CDR3 DNA follows: TGCGCCAGCAGGGATGGGACAGGGGGCTTCACTGAAGCTTTCTTT. It translates to CASRDGTGGFTEAFF.

This sequence joins TRBV2 and TRBJ2-7; tentative D call: TRBD2 (6 bases). Germline CDR1 reads SNHLY; CDR2 reads FYNNEI. CDR3 length equals 12 residues. The V end was cut by 6 bases, the J end by 7 bases, with 13 bases between. The CDR3 loop is CASSPEEGEQYF. The CDR3 nucleotides read TGTGCCAGCAGCCCTGAGGAGGGTGAGCAGTACTTC.

The chain recombines TRBV5-1 with TRBJ2-5; 7 nucleotides align to TRBD2. With V trimmed by 0 bases and J by 5 bases, 13 bases remained unmatched. This CDR3 has 17 residues. CDR1 is SGHRS, CDR2 YFSETQ, per germline. CDR3 DNA: TGCGCCAGCAGCTTGGTTGGGGCGGGGGTATCCTACGAGACCCAGTACTTC. Its protein is CASSLVGAGVSYETQYF.

This clone was seen a handful of times. The CDR3 sequence: CASSLGQARENSPLHF. The CDR3 region has the DNA TGTGCCAGCAGCTTGGGACAGGCCAGGGAGAATTCACCCCTCCACTTT. The V and J genes are TRBV7-9 and TRBJ1-6; 8 bases are a match to TRBD1. The CDR3 is 16 residues long. Trimming at V came to 3 bases and at J to 7 bases, leaving 8 bases not matched to a gene. CDR1 and CDR2 from the germline V gene are SEHNR and FQNEAQ (reference sequence).

This clone was found once. DNA of the CDR3: TGTGCCAGCAGCTTAGTTCTGGGCGGGGGGCCTCAAGAGACCCAGTACTTC. Encoded protein: CASSLVLGGGPQETQYF. This rearrangement joins TRBV11-2 to TRBJ2-5, with 8 bases that match TRBD2. V lost 1 base and J lost 2; bases outside the gene matches: 9. This CDR3 region has 17 residues. Germline V gives CDR1 SGHAT, CDR2 FQNNGV. Together with reference TRBV11-2 and TRBJ2-5, the CDR3 gives the full variable domain: EAGVAQSPRYKIIEKRQSVAFWCNPISGHATLYWYQQILGQGPKLLIQFQNNGVVDDSQLPKDRFSAERLKGVDSTLKIQPAKLEDSAVYLCASSLVLGGGPQETQYFGPGTRLLVL.